This T cell receptor (beta chain) was obtained from a study of T cell responses to AZD1222 COVID-19 vaccine. Here immunoSEQ multiplex PCR was the method, and the copy in TCRdb shows in-frame clones only, minus some. The repertoire holds around 140,000 clones, with approximately 92% as singletons. The CDR3 extends over 16 amino acids. With 6 bases clipped from V and 3 bases from J, the junction kept 9 bases outside the gene matches. CDR1 is PRHDT and CDR2 is FYEKMQ in the germline V gene (reference sequence). General study findings and limits: Along spike, vaccine-associated CD4 TCRs were found throughout, with dominance at 160-218 and 743-854. Donor demographics were predominantly white British with a female majority; clonal diversity may be underestimated.

Analyses pooled second doses at about 4 or about 12 weeks. Remarks on this clone: Its matching antigen is unknown.

The TCR sequence derives from an adult who received the AZD1222 COVID-19 vaccine. This chain links TRBV13 with TRBJ2-7; TRBD2 matches at 12 bases. Sequenced material: peripheral blood, taken 28 days after the second AZD1222 dose. CDR3 DNA: TGTGCCAGCAGGAGGACTAGCGGGATTTTAAGCTACGAGCAGTACTTC. Protein: CASRRTSGILSYEQYF.